This TCR beta chain was profiled in a study of shared T cell receptors in the human thymus. TCRdb's copy holds only in-frame clones and misses some; the assay was immunoSEQ multiplex PCR. The table records roughly 660,000 clones, around nine tenths of them present only once. This CDR3 has 18 residues. The V and J ends lost 1 base and 7 bases, in that order; junction bases with no gene match: 12. CDR1 is LGHNA, CDR2 YSLEER, per germline. This clone appeared a single time. These data are also associated with another study on human thymus T cells.

This rearrangement joins TRBV4-3 to TRBJ2-7; TRBD2 matches 14 bases. The sequencing input was thymocytes. The TCR was taken from a boy less than two years old with a congenital heart defect. The chain's CDR3 is CASSQVGKGLAGVGEQYF. CDR3 nucleotide sequence: TGCGCCAGCAGCCAAGTGGGGAAGGGACTAGCGGGAGTAGGGGAGCAGTACTTC.